Shown below are 10 T cell receptor beta chains from a single sample sequenced in a study of vaccination effects on CD4 cells after COVID-19 (dated by TCRdb to the early 2020s). The library was obtained by the immunoSEQ multiplex PCR assay. TCRdb obtained this table from immuneACCESS and retained in-frame rearrangements with V and J assigned. These tables miss some clones; where compared with another copy, unresolved V genes account for less than half of the shortfall, and the remainder is unexplained. The table for this sample lists tens of thousands of clones; over 60% of them were counted only once. Approximately 3% of the sample is taken by the ten largest. After 10 to 11 days of culture, CD4+ T cells were isolated with the EasySep CD4+ T cell isolation kit. For these receptors, no antigen is known. Sequences were derived from CD4+ T cells from PBMCs cultured without peptide, sampled before COVID-19 vaccination. Receptor source: a human donor who received a COVID-19 vaccine.

J is TRBJ2-3 and V is TRBV5-1; 7 bases map to TRBD2. Trimming removed 0 bases from V and 1 base from J; junction bases left unmatched: 5. Germline CDR1 reads SGHRS; CDR2 reads YFSETQ. The CDR3 length is 16 residues. The CDR3, as DNA: TGCGCCAGCAGCTTGGCGGGCGGGGGTGGCACAGATACGCAGTATTTT. Its translation is CASSLAGGGGTDTQYF.

Here the CDR3 reads CASSSRQGTHTQYF. In DNA, the CDR3 is TGTGCCAGCAGTTCTCGACAGGGGACGCATACGCAGTATTTT. The chain joins TRBV6-5 to TRBJ2-3, with 8 bases identical to TRBD1. Germline V lookup: CDR1 MNHEY, CDR2 SVGAGI. The CDR3 length is 14 residues. The ends lost 4 bases at V and 7 bases at J; junction bases unmatched: 7.

This chain links TRBV7-2 with TRBJ1-2; D unresolved. V shed 2 bases and J shed 0 bases, with 16 bases lying between them. The CDR3 runs 17 residues. Per germline, CDR1 SGHTA and CDR2 FQGNSA. CDR3: CASSLKTSVVTNYGYTF. The CDR3 DNA reads as TGTGCCAGCAGCTTAAAGACATCGGTGGTCACTAACTATGGCTACACCTTC.

The chain is built from TRBV19 and TRBJ2-1; D remains ambiguous. The CDR3 consists of 17 residues. Looked up from germline, CDR1 is LNHDA and CDR2 is SQIVND (reference sequence). Between the trimmed V and J ends, which lost 0 bases and 0 bases, there was a span of 12 bases. The CDR3 sequence: CASSIEGSSSSYNEQFF. The DNA of the CDR3 is TGTGCCAGTAGTATAGAGGGTAGCTCGAGCTCCTACAATGAGCAGTTCTTC.

V is TRBV15 and J is TRBJ1-2, with D perhaps matching TRBD1 (6 bases). With 7 bases removed from V and 5 bases from J, the gap between germline ends came to 14 bases. The CDR3 consists of 13 residues. The germline CDR1 and CDR2 sequences are LNHNV and YYDKDF (reference sequence). The CDR3, as DNA: TGTGCCACCAACGGAGGGGGGGGGTATGGCTACACCTTC. This translates into CATNGGGGYGYTF.

This clone was recorded only once. V and J are TRBV28 and TRBJ1-5, with D perhaps matching TRBD1 (5 bases). Per germline, CDR1 MDHEN and CDR2 SYDVKM. This CDR3 is 15 amino acids long. Trimming shortened V by 5 bases and J by 4 bases, and 15 bases separated the two germline ends. CDR3 sequence (DNA): TGTGCCAGCAGTCCGATCCCCTGGGGGAATCAGCCCCAGCATTTT. This encodes CASSPIPWGNQPQHF. Filled out from reference TRBV28 and TRBJ1-5, the complete variable domain reads DVKVTQSSRYLVKRTGEKVFLECVQDMDHENMFWYRQDPGLGLRLIYFSYDVKMKEKGDIPEGYSVSREKKERFSLILESASTNQTSMYLCASSPIPWGNQPQHFGDGTRLSIL.

V and J are TRBV6-1 and TRBJ1-1; D remains unclear. The CDR3 runs to 13 residues. V gave up 2 bases and J gave up 2 bases, with 6 bases separating them. Germline CDR1 and CDR2: MNHNS and SASEGT. In DNA, the CDR3 is TGTGCCAGCAGTGAAATCAGAAACACTGAAGCTTTCTTT. Its protein product is CASSEIRNTEAFF.

This clone showed up just once. The chain joins TRBV9 to TRBJ1-2, with D perhaps matching TRBD1 (6 bases). Trimming pared 4 bases from V and 2 bases from J, leaving 12 bases between. This CDR3 is 14 amino acids long. The germline V gene encodes CDR1 SGDLS and CDR2 YYNGEE. The CDR3 protein is CASSKGGGNYGYTF. The DNA for the CDR3 is TGTGCCAGCAGCAAAGGGGGGGGGAACTATGGCTACACCTTC. The full variable domain, in which reference TRBV9 and TRBJ1-2 provide the parts outside the CDR3, is DSGVTQTPKHLITATGQRVTLRCSPRSGDLSVYWYQQSLDQGLQFLIQYYNGEERAKGNILERFSAQQFPDLHSELNLSSLELGDSALYFCASSKGGGNYGYTFGSGTRLTVV.

This clone appeared a single time. The chain employs TRBV5-5 and TRBJ1-2; 10 positions match TRBD1. The CDR3 runs 13 residues. The germline V gene encodes CDR1 SGHKS and CDR2 YYEKEE (reference sequence). The J segment lost 5 bases and the V segment lost 5 bases, leaving 3 bases of the junction unmatched. The CDR3 reads CASRTGGIYGYTF. In DNA form, the CDR3 reads TGTGCCAGCAGGACAGGGGGCATTTATGGCTACACCTTC.

There are a few counts of this clone. The chain links TRBV2 to TRBJ2-7; weak D call: TRBD2 (6 bases). The CDR3 contains 15 residues. Trimming took 5 bases from V and 5 from J, leaving 19 bases between them. Germline V gene data show CDR1 as SNHLY and CDR2 as FYNNEI. The CDR3 loop reads CASSSSLTSSHEQYV. The DNA for the CDR3 is TGTGCCAGCAGTTCATCTTTGACTAGTTCGCACGAGCAGTACGTC.